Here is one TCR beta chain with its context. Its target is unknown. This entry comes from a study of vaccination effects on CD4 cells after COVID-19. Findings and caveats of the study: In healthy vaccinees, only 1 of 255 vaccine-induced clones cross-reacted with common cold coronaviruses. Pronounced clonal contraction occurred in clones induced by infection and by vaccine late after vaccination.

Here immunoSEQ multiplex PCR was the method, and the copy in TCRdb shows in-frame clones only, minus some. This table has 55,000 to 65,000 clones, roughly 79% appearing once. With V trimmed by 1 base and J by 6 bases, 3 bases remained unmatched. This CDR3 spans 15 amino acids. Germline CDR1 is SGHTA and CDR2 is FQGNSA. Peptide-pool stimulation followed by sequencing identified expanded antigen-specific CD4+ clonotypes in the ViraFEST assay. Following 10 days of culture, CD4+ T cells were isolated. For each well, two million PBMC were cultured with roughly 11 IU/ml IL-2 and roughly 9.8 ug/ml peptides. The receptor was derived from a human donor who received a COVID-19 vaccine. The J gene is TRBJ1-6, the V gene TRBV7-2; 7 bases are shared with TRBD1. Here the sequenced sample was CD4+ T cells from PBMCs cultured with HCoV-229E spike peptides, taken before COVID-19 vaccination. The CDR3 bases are TGTGCCAGCAGCTTAGGACAGGGCGTTAATTCACCCCTCCACTTT. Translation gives CASSLGQGVNSPLHF.